This TCR beta chain was identified in a study of blood T cell repertoires in COVID-19. Study context: Italy, Spain and the United States were the sources of the convalescent and acute COVID-19 samples. PBMCs, B-cell-depleted T cells, or T cells were the source of the cDNA or gDNA that made up the material.

A Seattle source enrolled patients during active infection and followed them longitudinally. CDR1 and CDR2 from the germline V gene are SGHTS and YDEGEE. The V gene lost 0 bases and the J gene lost 2 bases, with 9 bases spanning the gap. The CDR3 totals 14 residues. In the authors' methods: Counts of nucleated cells, estimated from reference gene primer amplification, were obtained. Only in-frame clones appear in the TCRdb table, and some are missing; sequencing was by immunoSEQ multiplex PCR. That table gives V, J and clone size, and the DNA gave D and trimming. The sample includes approximately 200,000 clones, approximately 80% seen only once; the top ten take over 6.5%.

This TCR was recovered from a woman of 80 years or more with COVID-19, enrolled during active disease. The chain carries TRBV5-8 and TRBJ2-7; the D gene is possibly TRBD1 (5 bases). The specimen was peripheral blood. The CDR3 loop reads CASSLDPGTYEQYF. In nucleotides, the CDR3 is TGTGCCAGCAGCTTGGACCCAGGGACCTACGAGCAGTACTTC.